One and the same sample provided the 7 T cell receptor beta chains below, sequenced in a study of blood T cells in healthy people across ages. A second about 6 to 12 cycle PCR used barcoded and J-beta primers. TCRdb used MiXCR to reprocess the 5' RACE reads, holding one entry per CDR3 protein. The sample yields roughly 410,000 distinct CDR3 sequences, approximately 51% seen once. The sequenced sample was blood. These receptors all stem from a man aged 60-69 years in good health.

The chain carries TRBV7-8 and TRBJ2-3; the match to TRBD2 covers 9 bases. The length of the CDR3 is 17 residues. Trimming cost V 2 bases and J 5 bases; bases outside gene matches: 11. Germline V gene data show CDR1 as SGHVS and CDR2 as FQNEAQ. The CDR3 DNA is TGTGCCAGCAGCTTAAGCGGGGGGAATATATGGGGAGATACGCAGTATTTT. This translates into CASSLSGGNIWGDTQYF.

The chain joins TRBV4-2 to TRBJ2-1, with D maybe TRBD2 (6 bases). The CDR3 extends over 15 amino acids. Germline values: CDR1 LGHNA, CDR2 YNFKEQ. V was clipped by 1 base and J by 9 bases, with 16 bases between them. CDR3 residues: CASSQGREQTSEQFF. The DNA of the CDR3 is TGTGCCAGCAGCCAAGGACGGGAGCAGACAAGTGAGCAGTTCTTC.

For this clonotype: The junction departs from germline at one end; a sequencing error may be responsible. The chain joins TRBV15 to TRBJ2-1; 10 bases line up with TRBD1. The CDR3 is 16 residues long. Germline-derived CDR1 and CDR2 are LNHNV and YYDKDF (reference sequence). CDR3 coding DNA: TGTACCACCAGCAGGCGGACAGGGGGTCCCTACAATGAGCAGTTCTTC. Its translation is CTTSRRTGGPYNEQFF.

V gene TRBV5-1 combines with J gene TRBJ2-1; D is undetermined. V dropped 7 bases and J dropped 4 bases, with 9 bases sitting between them. This CDR3 spans 12 amino acids. Germline values: CDR1 SGHRS, CDR2 YFSETQ. CDR3 sequence reads: CASGLEYNEQFF. The CDR3 DNA reads as TGCGCCAGCGGTTTGGAGTACAATGAGCAGTTCTTC.

V and J are TRBV5-1 and TRBJ2-7; 10 positions match TRBD1. The CDR3 loop spans 13 amino acids. V lost 8 bases to trimming and J lost 7 bases; unmatched junction nucleotides: 9. CDR1 is SGHRS, CDR2 YFSETQ, per germline. CDR3 protein: CASDRGPASEQYF. CDR3 DNA: TGCGCCAGTGACAGGGGGCCGGCCAGTGAGCAGTACTTC.

The chain carries TRBV4-3 and TRBJ2-6, with D possibly being TRBD1 (6 bases). The ends were cut back, 3 bases at V and 2 bases at J, with 11 bases in the middle. CDR1 is LGHNA, CDR2 YSLEER, per germline. The CDR3 extends over 16 amino acids. CDR3 in amino acids: CASSQDQGPGANVLTF. In nucleotides, the CDR3 is TGCGCCAGCAGCCAGGACCAGGGGCCTGGGGCCAACGTCCTGACTTTC.

The chain uses TRBV20-1 and TRBJ2-3; 10 positions agree with TRBD2. CDR1 and CDR2 from the germline V gene are DFQATT and SNEGSKA (reference sequence). The CDR3 contains 16 residues. The J segment lost 3 bases and the V segment lost 4 bases, leaving 10 bases of the junction unmatched. The chain's CDR3 is CSAILERGGRTDTQYF. The CDR3 DNA reads TGCAGTGCTATATTGGAGCGGGGGGGCCGAACAGATACGCAGTATTTT.